The source of this T cell receptor beta chain is a study of blood T cell repertoires in COVID-19. On the study more broadly: Acute and convalescent COVID-19 samples came from the United States, Italy and Spain. PBMCs, B-cell-depleted T cells, or T cells provided the cDNA or gDNA that made up the material.

The CDR3 is made up of 18 amino acids. V lost 4 bases, J lost 0 bases, and 8 bases stayed unmatched. Germline loops: CDR1 MGHDK, CDR2 SYGVNS. Authors' analysis steps: The authors estimated nucleated cell counts from reference gene primer amplification. Sequenced by immunoSEQ multiplex PCR; TCRdb stores in-frame clones only, minus some. The DNA gave D and trimming, while V, J and clone size come from that table. This table has 20,000 to 25,000 clones, about nine tenths appearing once. The chain uses TRBV25-1 and TRBJ1-5, with 11 positions matching TRBD1. The clonotype comes from a man aged 65-85 years with acute or convalescent COVID-19. Sequenced sample: peripheral blood. As DNA, the CDR3 is TGTGCCAGCAGTGTACGGACAGGGGGCACAAATAGCAATCAGCCCCAGCATTTT. Its protein is CASSVRTGGTNSNQPQHF.